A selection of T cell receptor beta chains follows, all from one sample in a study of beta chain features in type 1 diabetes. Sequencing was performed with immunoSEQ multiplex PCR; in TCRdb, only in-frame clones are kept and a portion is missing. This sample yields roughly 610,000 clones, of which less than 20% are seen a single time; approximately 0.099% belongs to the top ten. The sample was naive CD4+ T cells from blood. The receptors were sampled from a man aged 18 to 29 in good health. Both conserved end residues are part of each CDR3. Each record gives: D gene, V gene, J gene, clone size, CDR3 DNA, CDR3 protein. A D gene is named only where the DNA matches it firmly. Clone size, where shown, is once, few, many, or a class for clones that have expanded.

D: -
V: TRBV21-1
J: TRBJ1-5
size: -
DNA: TGTGCCAGCAGCAAAGTAGAGACGAAGCAGCCCCAGCATTTT
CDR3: CASSKVETKQPQHF

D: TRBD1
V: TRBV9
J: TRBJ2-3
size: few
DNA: TGTGCCAGCAGCTATACCGGGACAGGGGGCCGCACAGATACGCAGTATTTT
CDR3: CASSYTGTGGRTDTQYF

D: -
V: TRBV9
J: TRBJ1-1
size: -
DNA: TGTGCCAGCAGCACAGACGGACGGAACACTGAAGCTTTCTTT
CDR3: CASSTDGRNTEAFF

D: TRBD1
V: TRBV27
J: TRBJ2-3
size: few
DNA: TGTGCCAGCAGGTTACAGGGGGTCTTTACCACAGATACGCAGTATTTT
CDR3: CASRLQGVFTTDTQYF

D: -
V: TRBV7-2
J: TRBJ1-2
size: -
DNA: TGTGCCAGCAGCTTAGCGGGACATGGCTCCTATGGCTACACCTTC
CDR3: CASSLAGHGSYGYTF

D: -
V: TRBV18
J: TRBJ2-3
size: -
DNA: TGTGCCAGCTCACCACAGGGGCTCACAGATACGCAGTATTTT
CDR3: CASSPQGLTDTQYF

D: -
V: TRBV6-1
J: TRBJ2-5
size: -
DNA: TGTGCCAGCAGTGGTGGGAGGCTCACCTGGACCCAGTACTTC
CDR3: CASSGGRLTWTQYF

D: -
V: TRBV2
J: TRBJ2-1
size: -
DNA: TGTGCCAGCAGTAACAGATACAATGAGCAGTTCTTC
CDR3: CASSNRYNEQFF

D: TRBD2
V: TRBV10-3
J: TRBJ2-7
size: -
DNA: TGTGCCATCAGACCGGGACTAGCGGAGGCCAACTCCTACGAGCAGTACTTC
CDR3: CAIRPGLAEANSYEQYF

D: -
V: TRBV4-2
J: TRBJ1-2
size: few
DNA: TGTGCCAGCAGCCAAGATCATCAAGGCAACTATGGCTACACCTTC
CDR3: CASSQDHQGNYGYTF

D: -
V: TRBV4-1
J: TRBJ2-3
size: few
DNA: TGCGCCAGCAGCCAAGATCCGAGGTCAGATACGCAGTATTTT
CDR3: CASSQDPRSDTQYF

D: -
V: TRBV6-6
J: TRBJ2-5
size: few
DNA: TGTGCCAGCACGGACAGCATAGGGGAGACCCAGTACTTC
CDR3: CASTDSIGETQYF

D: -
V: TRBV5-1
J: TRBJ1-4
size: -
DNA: TGCGCCAGCAGCCGGACAGCTGATAATGAAAAACTGTTTTTT
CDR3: CASSRTADNEKLFF

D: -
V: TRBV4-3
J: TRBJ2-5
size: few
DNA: TGCGCCAGCAGCCAAGATCCCGCCAAAGAGACCCAGTACTTC
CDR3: CASSQDPAKETQYF

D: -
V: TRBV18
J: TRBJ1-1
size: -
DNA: TGTGCCAGCTCACCGGGCATTGGAGGTTTCACTGAAGCTTTCTTT
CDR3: CASSPGIGGFTEAFF

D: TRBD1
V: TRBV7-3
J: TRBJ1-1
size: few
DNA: TGTGCCAGCAGCCTGGGACAGTGGGAAACTGAAGCTTTCTTT
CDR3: CASSLGQWETEAFF

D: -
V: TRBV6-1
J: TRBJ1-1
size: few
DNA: TGTGCCAGCAGTTCGTACAGGAGAAACACTGAAGCTTTCTTT
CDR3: CASSSYRRNTEAFF

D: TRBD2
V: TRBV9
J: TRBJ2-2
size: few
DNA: TGTGCCAGCAGAGGGAGCGGGGATTCCGGGGAGCTGTTTTTT
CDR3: CASRGSGDSGELFF

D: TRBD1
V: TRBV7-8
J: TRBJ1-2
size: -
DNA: TGTGCCAGCAGCCCGAGGGACAGGGGAAGCGGGGGCTACACCTTC
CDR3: CASSPRDRGSGGYTF

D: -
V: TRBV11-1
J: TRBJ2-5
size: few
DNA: TGTGCCAGCACAATGGGGCAGGTGGAGACCCAGTACTTC
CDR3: CASTMGQVETQYF

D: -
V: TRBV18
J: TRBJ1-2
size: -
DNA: TGTGCCAGCTCATCTGATTCCTATGGCTACACCTTC
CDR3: CASSSDSYGYTF

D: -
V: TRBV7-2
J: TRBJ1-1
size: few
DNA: TGTGCCAGCAGCTTAGACCCTAGCACTGAAGCTTTCTTT
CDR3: CASSLDPSTEAFF

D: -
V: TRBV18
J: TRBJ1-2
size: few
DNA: TGTGCCAGCTCGCTCGACAGAGATGGCTACACCTTC
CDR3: CASSLDRDGYTF

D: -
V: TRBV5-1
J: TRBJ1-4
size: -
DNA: TGCGCCAGCACTCCGGGGGGAGCAACTAATGAAAAACTGTTTTTT
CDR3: CASTPGGATNEKLFF

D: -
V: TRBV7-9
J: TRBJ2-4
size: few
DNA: TGTGCCAGCAGCTTAGTAACAGCGGGAGCCAAAAACATTCAGTACTTC
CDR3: CASSLVTAGAKNIQYF

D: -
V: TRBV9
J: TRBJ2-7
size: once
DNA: TGTGCCAGCAGCGCGGGAGTAGGGAACGACGAGCAGTACTTC
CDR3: CASSAGVGNDEQYF

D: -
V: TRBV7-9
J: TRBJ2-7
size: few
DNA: TGTGCCAGCAGCTCCGGACTGGGGCCCCACTACGAGCAGTACTTC
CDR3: CASSSGLGPHYEQYF

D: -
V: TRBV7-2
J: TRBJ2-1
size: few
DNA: TGTGCCAGCAGCCCCTACGGGATACTTTACAATGAGCAGTTCTTC
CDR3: CASSPYGILYNEQFF

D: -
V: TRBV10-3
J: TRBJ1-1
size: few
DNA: TGTGCCATCAGGAATGGACGGAACACTGAAGCTTTCTTT
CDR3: CAIRNGRNTEAFF

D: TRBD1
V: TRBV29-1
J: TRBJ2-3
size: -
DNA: TGCAGCGTTGAGCGACAGGGGGCAGATACGCAGTATTTT
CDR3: CSVERQGADTQYF

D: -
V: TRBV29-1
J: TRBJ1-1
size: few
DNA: TGCAGCGCTGACCAGGGCCCAAACACTGAAGCTTTCTTT
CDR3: CSADQGPNTEAFF

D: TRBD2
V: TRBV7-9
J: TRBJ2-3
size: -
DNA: TGTGCCAGCAGCCTCGGCAGCGGGGGGCAACTCACAGATACGCAGTATTTT
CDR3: CASSLGSGGQLTDTQYF

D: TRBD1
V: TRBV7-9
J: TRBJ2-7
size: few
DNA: TGTGCCAGCAGCTTGACAGGGCGCTCCTACGAGCAGTACTTC
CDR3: CASSLTGRSYEQYF

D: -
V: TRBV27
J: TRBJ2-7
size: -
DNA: TGTGCCAGCAGGGGGGACTTAACAGGGTTTGACGAGCAGTACTTC
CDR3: CASRGDLTGFDEQYF

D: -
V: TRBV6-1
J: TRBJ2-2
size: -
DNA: TGTGCCAGCACTGAAGCAGGGAAGGTCACCGGGGAGCTGTTTTTT
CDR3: CASTEAGKVTGELFF

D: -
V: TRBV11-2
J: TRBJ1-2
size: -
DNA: TGTGCCAGCAGCGTCTCACAGGGCTATGGCTACACCTTC
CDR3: CASSVSQGYGYTF

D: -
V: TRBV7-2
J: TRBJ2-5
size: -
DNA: TGTGCCAGCAGAGCCATCAGTGAGACCCAGTACTTC
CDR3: CASRAISETQYF

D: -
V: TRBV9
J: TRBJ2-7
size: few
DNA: TGTGCCAGCAGCGTGGGACCGAGCTCCTACGAGCAGTACTTC
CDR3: CASSVGPSSYEQYF

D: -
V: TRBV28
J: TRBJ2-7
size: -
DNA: TGTGCCAGCAATGGTGGGACGGCGCTCGAGCAGTACTTC
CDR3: CASNGGTALEQYF

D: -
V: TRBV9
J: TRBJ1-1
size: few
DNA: TGTGCCAGCACCAAACAAGGGAACACTGAAGCTTTCTTT
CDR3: CASTKQGNTEAFF

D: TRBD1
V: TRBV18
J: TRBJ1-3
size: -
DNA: TGTGCCAGCTCACCGCAGGGGGCGGCTGGAAACACCATATATTTT
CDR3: CASSPQGAAGNTIYF

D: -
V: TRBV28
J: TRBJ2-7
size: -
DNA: TGTGCCAGCAGTTTGCGTGGCTCGGTTTACGAGCAGTACTTC
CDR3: CASSLRGSVYEQYF

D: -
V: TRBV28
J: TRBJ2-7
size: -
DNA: TGTGCCAGCAGCACGGGACTCCTCTACGAGCAGTACTTC
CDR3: CASSTGLLYEQYF

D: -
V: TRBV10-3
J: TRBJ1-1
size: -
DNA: TGTGCCATCAGTGAACCCAGCCGGAACACTGAAGCTTTCTTT
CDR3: CAISEPSRNTEAFF

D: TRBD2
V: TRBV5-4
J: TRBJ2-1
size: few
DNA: TGTGCCAGCAGCAGGGCCAGACTAGCGGGAGGAACCTACAATGAGCAGTTCTTC
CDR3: CASSRARLAGGTYNEQFF

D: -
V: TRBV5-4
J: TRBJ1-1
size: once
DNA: TGTGCCAGCAGCTCCCCCTTGGGGGCGTTAGCCACTGAAGCTTTCTTT
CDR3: CASSSPLGALATEAFF

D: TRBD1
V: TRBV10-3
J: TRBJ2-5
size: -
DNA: TGTGCCATCTCTCTCGGACAGGCTCCGCAAGAGACCCAGTACTTC
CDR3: CAISLGQAPQETQYF

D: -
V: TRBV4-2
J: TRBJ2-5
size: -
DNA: TGTGCCAGCAGCCAAGAGGGTATGCGGGGGCCCCAAGGGACCCAGTACTTC
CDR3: CASSQEGMRGPQGTQYF

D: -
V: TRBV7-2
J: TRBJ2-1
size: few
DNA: TGTGCCAGCAGCTTTCGTCTCGCAGGATACAATGAGCAGTTCTTC
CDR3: CASSFRLAGYNEQFF

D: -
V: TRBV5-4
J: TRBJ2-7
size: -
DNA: TGTGCCAGCAGCCTAGACACTGTAAAGCAGTACTTC
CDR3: CASSLDTVKQYF

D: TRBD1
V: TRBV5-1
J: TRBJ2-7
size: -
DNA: TGCGCCAGCAGCCAGGGACAGGGGTTGATCTCCTACGAGCAGTACTTC
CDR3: CASSQGQGLISYEQYF